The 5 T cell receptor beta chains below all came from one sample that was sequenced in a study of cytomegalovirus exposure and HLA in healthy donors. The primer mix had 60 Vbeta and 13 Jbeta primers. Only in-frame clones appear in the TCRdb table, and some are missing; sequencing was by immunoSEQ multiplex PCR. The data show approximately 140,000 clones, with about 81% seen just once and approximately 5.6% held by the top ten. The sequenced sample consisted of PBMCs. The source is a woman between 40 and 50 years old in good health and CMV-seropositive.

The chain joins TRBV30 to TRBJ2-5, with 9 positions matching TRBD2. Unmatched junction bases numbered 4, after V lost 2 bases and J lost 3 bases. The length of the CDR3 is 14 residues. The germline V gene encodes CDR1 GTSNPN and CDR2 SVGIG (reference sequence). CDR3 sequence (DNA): TGTGCCTGGAGTAAGTTAGCGGGGGAAGAGACCCAGTACTTC. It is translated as CAWSKLAGEETQYF.

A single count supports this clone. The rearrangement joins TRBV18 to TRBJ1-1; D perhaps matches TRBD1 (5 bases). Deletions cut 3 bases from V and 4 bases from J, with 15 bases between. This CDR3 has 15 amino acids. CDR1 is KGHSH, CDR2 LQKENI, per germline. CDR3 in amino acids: CASSPASGGITEAFF. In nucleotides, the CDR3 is TGTGCCAGCTCACCGGCGTCCGGGGGGATCACTGAAGCTTTCTTT.

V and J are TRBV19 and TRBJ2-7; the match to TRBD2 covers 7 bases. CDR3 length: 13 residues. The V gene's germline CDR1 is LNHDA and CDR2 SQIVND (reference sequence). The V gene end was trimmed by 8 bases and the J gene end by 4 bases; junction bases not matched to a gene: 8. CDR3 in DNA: TGTGCCAGTTCCCCGGGAGGTATATACGAGCAGTACTTC. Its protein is CASSPGGIYEQYF. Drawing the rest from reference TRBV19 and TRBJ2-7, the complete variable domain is DGGITQSPKYLFRKEGQNVTLSCEQNLNHDAMYWYRQDPGQGLRLIYYSQIVNDFQKGDIAEGYSVSREKKESFPLTVTSAQKNPTAFYLCASSPGGIYEQYFGPGTRLTVT.

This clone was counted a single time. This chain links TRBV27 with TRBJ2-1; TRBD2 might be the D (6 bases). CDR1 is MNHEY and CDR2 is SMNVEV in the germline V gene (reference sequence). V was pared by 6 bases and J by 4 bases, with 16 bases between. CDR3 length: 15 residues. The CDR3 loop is CASRELGGRYNEQFF. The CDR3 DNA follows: TGTGCCAGCAGGGAATTGGGAGGCCGTTACAATGAGCAGTTCTTC.

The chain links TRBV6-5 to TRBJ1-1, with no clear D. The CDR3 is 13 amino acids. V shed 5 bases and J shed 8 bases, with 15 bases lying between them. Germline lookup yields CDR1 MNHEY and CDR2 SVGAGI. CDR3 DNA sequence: TGTGCCAGCAGTCCGGGTTCCCAGATGGAAGCTTTCTTT. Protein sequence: CASSPGSQMEAFF.